This is a list of T cell receptor beta chains from one sample in a study of cytomegalovirus exposure and HLA in healthy donors. Data came from immunoSEQ multiplex PCR; TCRdb stores just in-frame clones and leaves some out. The sample lists about 190,000 clones, over 65% occurring once. The specimen was PBMCs. These receptors all come from a man aged 40-55 years in good health and CMV-seropositive. CDR3s include the opening cysteine and the closing phenylalanine or tryptophan. The D gene is left open where the match is weak. Clone size is given for some rows only: seen once, a few or many times, or a class if the clone is expanded.

v_call: TRBV27
d_call: .
j_call: TRBJ2-3
clone_size: .
cdr3_aa: CASSFTGTDTQYF
cdr3_nt: TGTGCCAGCAGTTTCACAGGCACAGATACGCAGTATTTT

v_call: TRBV12-5
d_call: .
j_call: TRBJ1-6
clone_size: few
cdr3_aa: CASGLGPTGRKLYSSYNSPLHF
cdr3_nt: TGTGCTAGTGGTTTGGGACCAACAGGACGCAAATTATATAGCTCCTATAATTCACCCCTCCACTTT

v_call: TRBV15
d_call: TRBD2
j_call: TRBJ2-7
clone_size: .
cdr3_aa: CATSRGGSSYEQYF
cdr3_nt: TGTGCCACCAGCAGGGGGGGGAGTTCCTACGAGCAGTACTTC

v_call: TRBV7-2
d_call: TRBD2
j_call: TRBJ2-2
clone_size: .
cdr3_aa: CASSPLGLAGGELFF
cdr3_nt: TGTGCCAGCAGCCCACTCGGACTAGCGGGAGGGGAGCTGTTTTTT

v_call: TRBV28
d_call: .
j_call: TRBJ2-7
clone_size: .
cdr3_aa: CASSSSGGPLWEQYF
cdr3_nt: TGTGCCAGCAGTTCCTCGGGGGGCCCGCTATGGGAGCAGTACTTC

v_call: TRBV5-1
d_call: TRBD2
j_call: TRBJ2-2
clone_size: .
cdr3_aa: CASSLVGLAGPTGELFF
cdr3_nt: TGCGCCAGCAGCTTAGTGGGACTAGCGGGCCCTACCGGGGAGCTCTTTTTT

v_call: TRBV25-1
d_call: TRBD1
j_call: TRBJ2-5
clone_size: .
cdr3_aa: CASSEPKGAGETQYF
cdr3_nt: TGTGCCAGCAGCGAACCCAAGGGGGCGGGAGAGACCCAGTACTTC

v_call: TRBV2
d_call: .
j_call: TRBJ1-3
clone_size: .
cdr3_aa: CASSEEGSRTGNTIYF
cdr3_nt: TGTGCCAGCAGTGAAGAGGGGTCCCGAACTGGAAACACCATATATTTT

v_call: TRBV19
d_call: .
j_call: TRBJ2-3
clone_size: once
cdr3_aa: CASSTEGGQRLDTQYF
cdr3_nt: TGTGCCAGTAGTACCGAGGGCGGTCAGAGGCTAGATACGCAGTATTTT

v_call: TRBV12-5
d_call: TRBD1
j_call: TRBJ2-6
clone_size: .
cdr3_aa: CASGSQTGSLISGANVLTF
cdr3_nt: TGTGCTAGTGGTTCTCAGACAGGGAGCCTCATCTCTGGGGCCAACGTCCTGACTTTC

v_call: TRBV25-1
d_call: .
j_call: TRBJ1-2
clone_size: few
cdr3_aa: CASSEGQGNGYTF
cdr3_nt: TGTGCCAGCAGTGAGGGCCAGGGGAACGGCTACACCTTC

v_call: TRBV6-5
d_call: TRBD2
j_call: TRBJ2-2
clone_size: .
cdr3_aa: CASSPGTRAGELFF
cdr3_nt: TGTGCCAGCAGTCCCGGGACTAGGGCCGGGGAGCTGTTTTTT

v_call: TRBV7-9
d_call: TRBD2
j_call: TRBJ2-5
clone_size: .
cdr3_aa: CASRAGAGEETQYF
cdr3_nt: TGTGCCAGCAGGGCGGGAGCGGGGGAAGAGACCCAGTACTTC

v_call: TRBV30
d_call: .
j_call: TRBJ2-2
clone_size: many
cdr3_aa: CAWSLGGTDTGELFF
cdr3_nt: TGTGCCTGGAGTTTGGGCGGGACCGACACCGGGGAGCTGTTTTTT

v_call: TRBV4-3
d_call: TRBD2
j_call: TRBJ2-3
clone_size: .
cdr3_aa: CASSPEGGLAVLLTQYF
cdr3_nt: TGCGCCAGCAGCCCGGAGGGTGGACTAGCGGTCCTCCTTACGCAGTATTTT